A selection of T cell receptor beta chains follows, all from one sample in a study of patients and donors after allogeneic stem cell transplantation. From the RT-PCR reads, TCRdb called clonotypes with MiXCR, one entry per CDR3 protein. The table lists about 410,000 distinct CDR3 sequences, around 16% of them singletons. Sequenced input: blood, either unsorted or a sorted T cell fraction (not recorded which). The receptors shown here come from a human donor who was either an allogeneic HSCT recipient or a stem cell or donor lymphocyte infusion donor (not recorded which). It is not recorded whose cells these are; they may come from a transplant donor. The CDR3 runs from the conserved cysteine through the conserved F or W. A D gene is named only where the DNA matches it firmly. Size is omitted from some rows. Given values are once, few, many or a class for expanded clones.

abundance,d_gene,j_gene,v_gene,CDR3nt,CDR3aa
NA,NA,TRBJ1-1,TRBV29-1,TGCAGCGTTGAAGTCCGGGGGGGGCACACTGAAGCTTTCTTT,CSVEVRGGHTEAFF
few,TRBD2,TRBJ2-7,TRBV30,TGTGCCTGGAGTGTAGGACTAGCGGGTTACTTC,CAWSVGLAGYF
NA,NA,TRBJ1-2,TRBV29-1,TGCAGCGTTGAGGCCCCAGCCCTGGGGGGCTACACCTTC,CSVEAPALGGYTF
NA,NA,TRBJ1-2,TRBV12-3/TRBV12-4,TGTGCCAGCAGCCGTCGGGTGGCCTTGGATGGCTACACCTTC,CASSRRVALDGYTF
many,NA,TRBJ1-6,TRBV18,TGTGCCAGCTCACCAGGGCCCCACATCCCACCCCTCCACTTT,CASSPGPHIPPLHF
many,NA,TRBJ2-5,TRBV5-6,TGTGCCAGCAGCCACCCGAGCGGAGAGACCCAGTACTTC,CASSHPSGETQYF
few,NA,TRBJ1-5,TRBV18,TGTGCCAGCTCACCAAATGGGGTGGGAATCGATCAGCCCCAGCATTTT,CASSPNGVGIDQPQHF
few,NA,TRBJ2-3,TRBV9,TGTGCCAGCGTGAGGGGTAGGGGCACAGATACGCAGTATTTT,CASVRGRGTDTQYF
few,TRBD2,TRBJ2-3,TRBV5-1,TGCGCCAGCAGCTTGGGCGTGAGTAGCGGGAGACTTGATACGCAGTATTTT,CASSLGVSSGRLDTQYF
few,NA,TRBJ2-1,TRBV5-4,TGTGCCAGCAGCTTGGGGGAGCAGGGCACCCGTGAATTC,CASSLGEQGTREF
NA,NA,TRBJ2-1,TRBV9,TGTGCCAGCAGCGTAGGGCCCGGTAATGAGCAGTTCTTC,CASSVGPGNEQFF
NA,NA,TRBJ1-2,TRBV2,TGTGCCAGCAGTGATCACGGGTATGGCTACACCTTC,CASSDHGYGYTF
few,TRBD1,TRBJ1-2,TRBV6-5,TGTGCCAGCAGGGGACAGGTCTATGGCTACACCTTC,CASRGQVYGYTF
few,TRBD2,TRBJ2-7,TRBV6-2/TRBV6-3,TGTGCCAGCAGTTACCCGGACTTAGCGGGATCCTACGAGCAGTACTTC,CASSYPDLAGSYEQYF
NA,TRBD1,TRBJ2-7,TRBV6-2/TRBV6-3,TGTGCCAGCAGTCGAAACAACAGGGGCCACGAGCAGTACTTC,CASSRNNRGHEQYF
few,TRBD1,TRBJ2-4,TRBV9,TGTGCCAGCAGCGCGACAGGGGCGGTCAAAAACATTCAGTACTTC,CASSATGAVKNIQYF
many,TRBD1,TRBJ2-7,TRBV5-1,TGCGCCAGCAGCCTCACAGGGGAGATAGACGAGCAGTACTTC,CASSLTGEIDEQYF
NA,NA,TRBJ2-7,TRBV5-1,TGCGCCAGCAGCTCCGTGGGGACCTACGAGCAGTACTTC,CASSSVGTYEQYF
NA,NA,TRBJ2-3,TRBV15,TGTGCCACCAGCAGCGTATCGGGACGGCTATCCACAGATACGCAGTATTTT,CATSSVSGRLSTDTQYF
few,TRBD1,TRBJ2-7,TRBV12-3/TRBV12-4,TGTGCCAGCAGATCGACGACAGGGCCTAACTACGAGCAGTACTTC,CASRSTTGPNYEQYF
many,NA,TRBJ2-2,TRBV5-1,TGCGCCAGCAGCTTGATCCGAGGGGACACCGGGGAGCTGTTTTTT,CASSLIRGDTGELFF
many,TRBD2,TRBJ2-2,TRBV7-8,TGTGCCAGCAGCCCTAGGGTGGGACTAGCGGGAAGTAGACGCACCGGGGAGCTGTTTTTT,CASSPRVGLAGSRRTGELFF
few,TRBD1,TRBJ1-3,TRBV25-1,TGTGCCAGCAGTGGGACAGGGGGCTCTGGAAACACCATATATTTT,CASSGTGGSGNTIYF
many,TRBD1,TRBJ1-2,TRBV29-1,TGCAGCGTGCTGGCAGGGGGCGCCGGGGGCTATGGCTACACCTTC,CSVLAGGAGGYGYTF
few,TRBD1,TRBJ1-2,TRBV5-1,TGCGCCAGCAGCCCGGGACAGTCGGGTGGCTACACCTTC,CASSPGQSGGYTF
NA,NA,TRBJ2-7,TRBV24-1,TGTGCCACCAGTGGCGCTTCCTACGAGCAGTACTTC,CATSGASYEQYF
few,NA,TRBJ2-2,TRBV12-3/TRBV12-4,TGTGCCAGCAGTTATTTGGCCAACACCGGGGAGCTGTTTTTT,CASSYLANTGELFF
NA,NA,TRBJ1-1,TRBV29-1,TGCAGCGTTGATAGGGACAAGGTAAACACTGAAGCTTTCTTT,CSVDRDKVNTEAFF
NA,NA,TRBJ2-1,TRBV5-6,TGTGCCAGCAGCTTGATCCGGGGTTACAATGAGCAGTTCTTC,CASSLIRGYNEQFF
few,NA,TRBJ2-4,TRBV7-2,TGTGCCAGCAGCTTATGGGGGGCGGCCAAAAACATTCAGTACTTC,CASSLWGAAKNIQYF
NA,NA,TRBJ1-1,TRBV18,TGTGCCAGCTCACAACGGGGCACGAACACTGAAGCTTTCTTT,CASSQRGTNTEAFF
many,TRBD2,TRBJ2-1,TRBV4-2,TGTGCCAGCAGCCAAGCGGGGGGGAGCTCCTACAATGAGCAGTTCTTC,CASSQAGGSSYNEQFF
NA,NA,TRBJ1-6,TRBV19,TGTGCCAGTAGTATCTTAGCAACCTATAATTCACCCCTCCACTTT,CASSILATYNSPLHF
many,NA,TRBJ2-7,TRBV12-3/TRBV12-4,TGTGCCAGCAGCCTTTCCAGGCTGGACGAGCAGTACTTC,CASSLSRLDEQYF
NA,TRBD1,TRBJ2-7,TRBV4-3,TGCGCCAGCAGCCAAGATTCGGCCAGGGGGATCTACGAGCAGTACTTC,CASSQDSARGIYEQYF
NA,TRBD2,TRBJ2-1,TRBV14,TGTGCCAGCAGCCAACTGCCCCCGGGACTAGCACCCAATGAGCAGTTCTTC,CASSQLPPGLAPNEQFF
few,NA,TRBJ1-1,TRBV6-1,TGTGCCAGCACACAGGGACTGAACACTGAAGCTTTCTTT,CASTQGLNTEAFF
NA,TRBD1,TRBJ2-1,TRBV14,TGTGCCAGCAGCCAAGATTTAGGACAGGTAGCGCAGTTCTTC,CASSQDLGQVAQFF
few,TRBD1,TRBJ1-1,TRBV30,TGTGCCTGGGGGGACAGGTGGTTATCCTTT,CAWGDRWLSF
many,NA,TRBJ1-1,TRBV7-9,TGTGCCAGCAGCCATCCATCGATGAACACTGAAGCTTTCTTT,CASSHPSMNTEAFF
few,NA,TRBJ1-6,TRBV20-1,TGCAGTGCTAGAGATGGGGGTTGGGGTTCACCCCTCCACTTT,CSARDGGWGSPLHF
NA,TRBD1,TRBJ1-1,TRBV6-2/TRBV6-3,TGTGCCAGCAGTTACTGGGGACAGGGCGCTGAAGCTTTCTTT,CASSYWGQGAEAFF
NA,TRBD2,TRBJ2-5,TRBV2,TGTGCCAGCAGTGAGACGGGACTAGCGGGAGCAGGAGAGACCCAGTACTTC,CASSETGLAGAGETQYF
NA,NA,TRBJ1-5,TRBV6-5,TGTGCCAGCAGTTACGGGGTTCAGGGTCAGCCCCAGCATTTT,CASSYGVQGQPQHF
few,NA,TRBJ1-2,TRBV6-1,TGTGCCAGCACCCGAGCGGCCAGGGAGGGTGGCTACACCTTC,CASTRAAREGGYTF
NA,NA,TRBJ1-1,TRBV27,TGTGCCAGCAGTAAAGGGGAACAGGGCTTTCTGAACACTGAAGCTTTCTTT,CASSKGEQGFLNTEAFF
NA,NA,TRBJ1-1,TRBV12-3/TRBV12-4,TGTGCCAGCAGTTCAAACAGGCACTCGAACACTGAAGCTTTCTTT,CASSSNRHSNTEAFF
few,TRBD2,TRBJ2-2,TRBV4-2,TGTGCCAGCACTCCGAGTCCGGGACTAGCGGGGGGGAACACCGGGGAGCTGTTTTTT,CASTPSPGLAGGNTGELFF
NA,NA,TRBJ2-7,TRBV5-1,TGCGCCAGCAGCTTGGGCTCAGCTTCCTACGAGCAGTACTTC,CASSLGSASYEQYF
few,NA,TRBJ1-1,TRBV6-1,TGTGCCAGCAGAATACAGGAGAACACTGAAGCTTTCTTT,CASRIQENTEAFF
many,NA,TRBJ1-2,TRBV12-3/TRBV12-4,TGTGCCAGCAGTTTGGGATTCTATGGCTACACCTTC,CASSLGFYGYTF
NA,NA,TRBJ2-1,TRBV6-1,TGTGCCAGCAGTGAAGTAGGGGGGCTAGCGTCGTACAATGAGCAGTTCTTC,CASSEVGGLASYNEQFF
NA,NA,TRBJ1-5,TRBV11-2,TGTGCCAGCAGCCCAACGTACAGGCCCAATCAGCCCCAGCATTTT,CASSPTYRPNQPQHF